The 17 T cell receptor beta chains below all came from one sample that was sequenced in a study of beta chain features in type 1 diabetes. These TCRs' antigens remain unknown. Overall study results and limits: Shorter TCRB CDR3s, moderately but significantly so, marked every one of the four CD4+ subsets in Type 1 diabetes patients.

Expressed TCRB transcripts were sequenced, since all the RNA that had been isolated was reverse transcribed. Produced via immunoSEQ multiplex PCR; TCRdb's table is partial and in-frame only. The table lists a few hundred thousand clones, over 8.5% of them singletons. The sequencing input was central memory CD4+ T cells from blood. The receptor set was obtained from a man younger than 45 with type 1 diabetes.

This clone was counted between two and nine times. The rearrangement links TRBV4-3 to TRBJ2-4; D ambiguous. V was pared by 6 bases and J by 9 bases, with 12 bases between. Germline V gene lookup returns CDR1 LGHNA and CDR2 YSLEER. CDR3 length: 12 amino acids. The CDR3 protein is CASRTSSGIQYF. CDR3 DNA sequence: TGCGCCAGCAGGACGAGTAGTGGCATTCAGTACTTC.

The table lists this clone with a few counts. The rearrangement links TRBV5-1 to TRBJ1-4; weak D call: TRBD1 (6 bases). The V gene's germline CDR1 is SGHRS and CDR2 YFSETQ. The CDR3 is made up of 15 amino acids. V dropped 2 bases and J dropped 5 bases, with 13 bases sitting between them. CDR3 sequence (DNA): TGCGCCAGCAGCTTAACGGGGGCAGACAATGAAAAACTGTTTTTT. Protein product: CASSLTGADNEKLFF. Full variable domain (remainder filled in from reference TRBV5-1 and TRBJ1-4): KAGVTQTPRYLIKTRGQQVTLSCSPISGHRSVSWYQQTPGQGLQFLFEYFSETQRNKGNFPGRFSGRQFSNSRSEMNVSTLELGDSALYLCASSLTGADNEKLFFGSGTQLSVL.

Notes on this clone: Other DNA variants within this sample encode the same CDR3. V is TRBV7-9 and J is TRBJ1-2; no definite D call. V shed 3 bases and J shed 0 bases, with 8 bases lying between them. The germline gives CDR1 SEHNR, CDR2 FQNEAQ (reference sequence). This CDR3 comprises 14 residues. CDR3 region: CASSFSDTNYGYTF. Here the CDR3 DNA reads TGTGCCAGCAGCTTTAGTGACACTAACTATGGCTACACCTTC.

Notes on this clone: It may be a read error: a sequence one base away is much more abundant. This same CDR3 is encoded by further DNA sequences in the sample. This chain joins TRBV2 and TRBJ2-7; D not certain. This CDR3 region has 11 residues. Germline V gene sequence: CDR1 SNHLY, CDR2 FYNNEI. Between the trimmed V and J ends, which lost 5 bases and 1 base, there was a span of 3 bases. The CDR3: CASSTSYEQYF. DNA for the CDR3: TGTGCCAGCAGTACGTCCTACGAGCAGTACTTC.

The chain is built from TRBV6-6 and TRBJ1-5; no clear D. CDR1 and CDR2 (germline): MNHNY, SVGAGI (reference sequence). Trimming cost V 7 bases and J 0 bases, with 13 bases left between them. The CDR3 has 15 residues. The CDR3 here is CASNPAGYSNQPQHF. For the CDR3, the DNA is TGTGCCAGCAACCCAGCGGGTTATAGCAATCAGCCCCAGCATTTT.

V is TRBV11-1 and J is TRBJ2-2; no clear D. Germline V gene lookup returns CDR1 SGHAT and CDR2 FQDESV (reference sequence). Trimming removed 3 bases at V and 7 bases at J, with 9 bases between. The CDR3 consists of 13 residues. The CDR3 DNA follows: TGTGCCAGCAGCTTTAGTCTTCACGGGGAGCTGTTTTTT. Amino acid sequence: CASSFSLHGELFF.

This chain connects TRBV5-6 to TRBJ2-1; 8 bases line up with TRBD2. The ends lost 6 bases at V and 2 bases at J; junction bases unmatched: 7. CDR1 and CDR2 from the germline V gene are SGHDT and YYEEEE. The CDR3 spans 15 residues. The CDR3 region has the DNA TGTGCCAGCATACTAAGCGGGAGCCCCTACAATGAGCAGTTCTTC. Its protein is CASILSGSPYNEQFF.

This clone has a count of ten or more. V usage is TRBV27 and J usage is TRBJ2-5, with no clear D. Germline lookup yields CDR1 MNHEY and CDR2 SMNVEV (reference sequence). The CDR3 runs to 14 residues. The V end was cut by 10 bases, the J end by 5 bases, with 20 bases between. The CDR3 here is CAITGRPNEETQYF. The CDR3 coding sequence is TGTGCCATCACGGGCCGACCCAACGAGGAGACCCAGTACTTC.

As regards this clone: A much larger clone lies a single base off, so this may be a read error. V and J are TRBV6-5 and TRBJ1-2, with D tentatively TRBD1 (5 bases). CDR3 size: 12 residues. Germline CDR1 and CDR2: MNHEY and SVGAGI. Trimming pared 6 bases from V and 2 bases from J, leaving 7 bases between. CDR3 region: CASRGDNYGYTF. CDR3 coding DNA: TGTGCCAGCAGGGGGGACAACTATGGCTACACCTTC.

This clone was seen a handful of times. The rearrangement joins TRBV7-8 to TRBJ1-5; maybe TRBD1 (6 bases). The length of the CDR3 is 16 residues. The germline V gene has CDR1 SGHVS and CDR2 FQNEAQ. Deletions cut 1 base from V and 3 bases from J, with 13 bases between. The CDR3 is CASSLGGGGSNQPQHF. The CDR3 DNA sequence: TGTGCCAGCAGCTTAGGTGGCGGGGGCTCCAATCAGCCCCAGCATTTT.

At least ten counts were recorded for this clone. This chain links TRBV28 with TRBJ2-7, with 8 bases matching TRBD1. Trimming cost V 5 bases and J 3 bases; bases outside gene matches: 9. The CDR3 is 15 residues long. Germline CDR1 and CDR2: MDHEN and SYDVKM. CDR3: CASSTPATGGYEQYF. In DNA form, the CDR3 reads TGTGCCAGCAGTACCCCCGCCACAGGGGGCTACGAGCAGTACTTC.

This clone was seen a few times. V gene TRBV29-1 combines with J gene TRBJ1-1; D uncertain. V was pared by 1 base and J by 7 bases, with 7 bases between. This CDR3 has 11 amino acids. CDR1 SQVTM and CDR2 ANQGSEA come from the germline V gene. CDR3 nucleotide sequence: TGCAGCGTTGAAGGAACAGTTGAAGCTTTCTTT. Its translation is CSVEGTVEAFF.

Only a few counts were recorded for this clone. The rearrangement uses TRBV7-2 and TRBJ2-3; D is perhaps TRBD2 (5 bases). Per germline, CDR1 SGHTA and CDR2 FQGNSA. The CDR3 totals 12 residues. V dropped 6 bases and J dropped 7 bases, with 11 bases sitting between them. The CDR3 bases are TGTGCCAGCAGTTTGGACGGGAATACGCAGTATTTT. This sequence encodes CASSLDGNTQYF.

For the CDR3, the DNA is TGCAGCGTTGAAGTGGGGGGGTCTGAAGCTTTCTTT. It is translated as CSVEVGGSEAFF. J is TRBJ1-1 and V is TRBV29-1; TRBD1 is a possible D gene (5 bases). The ends were cut back, 1 base at V and 6 bases at J, with 9 bases in the middle. Germline V gene data show CDR1 as SQVTM and CDR2 as ANQGSEA. The length of the CDR3 is 12 residues.

The chain links TRBV5-4 to TRBJ2-1, with TRBD2 matching 13 bases. This CDR3 has 18 amino acids. Germline V gives CDR1 SGHNT, CDR2 YYREEE (reference sequence). J was trimmed by 7 bases and V by 3 bases; bases with no gene match: 13. CDR3 residues: CASSSQKRTSGSGNEQFF. In DNA form, the CDR3 reads TGTGCCAGCAGCTCGCAAAAGAGGACTAGCGGGAGTGGGAATGAGCAGTTCTTC.

The chain carries TRBV5-1 and TRBJ2-2; D gene ambiguous. Trimming removed 2 bases from V and 1 base from J, with 6 bases in between. From germline, CDR1 is SGHRS and CDR2 YFSETQ. The CDR3 is 14 amino acids. The CDR3 bases are TGCGCCAGCAGCTTAACTCGGAACACCGGGGAGCTGTTTTTT. Encoded protein: CASSLTRNTGELFF.

The chain has TRBV28 and TRBJ2-1, with TRBD2 as a possible D gene (6 bases). Per germline, CDR1 MDHEN and CDR2 SYDVKM. This CDR3 is 15 amino acids long. V was trimmed by 6 bases and J by 7 bases, leaving 19 bases between them. The CDR3 DNA sequence: TGTGCCAGCAGCTTTGTTCCTAGCGAAGGGAATGAGCAGTTCTTC. This gives the protein CASSFVPSEGNEQFF.